This T cell receptor beta chain was identified in a study of blood T cell repertoires in COVID-19. Study details: PBMCs, B-cell-depleted T cells, or T cells provided the cDNA or gDNA that made up the material.

Participants spanned ages about 18 to 100 years and resided in about two dozen US areas. Trimming pared 0 bases from V and 3 bases from J, leaving 13 bases between. The germline CDR1 and CDR2 sequences are KGHSH and LQKENI. The CDR3 is 16 amino acids. Sequencing used immunoSEQ multiplex PCR; TCRdb keeps in-frame clones, though not all of them. In the table there are 230,000 or so clones, about nine tenths of which are singletons. V is TRBV18 and J is TRBJ2-3; tentatively, D is TRBD2 (6 bases). This receptor was obtained from a woman aged 25 to 45 who had recovered from COVID-19. Material: PBMCs or T cells enriched from blood (not recorded which). CDR3 in amino acids: CASSPPAAGGTDTQYF. CDR3 bases: TGTGCCAGCTCACCACCGGCGGCAGGAGGGACAGATACGCAGTATTTT.